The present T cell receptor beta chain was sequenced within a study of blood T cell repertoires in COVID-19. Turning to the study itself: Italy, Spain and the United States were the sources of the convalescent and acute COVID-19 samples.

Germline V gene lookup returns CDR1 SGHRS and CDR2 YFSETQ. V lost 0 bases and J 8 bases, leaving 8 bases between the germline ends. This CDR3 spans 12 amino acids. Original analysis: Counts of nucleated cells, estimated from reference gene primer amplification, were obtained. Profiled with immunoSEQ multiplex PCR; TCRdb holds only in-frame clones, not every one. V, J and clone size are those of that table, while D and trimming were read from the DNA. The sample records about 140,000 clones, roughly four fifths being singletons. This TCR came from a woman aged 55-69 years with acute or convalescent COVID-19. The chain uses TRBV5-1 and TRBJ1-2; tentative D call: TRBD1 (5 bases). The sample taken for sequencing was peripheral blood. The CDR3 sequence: CASSLEAGGYTF. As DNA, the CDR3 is TGCGCCAGCAGCTTGGAGGCAGGGGGCTACACCTTC. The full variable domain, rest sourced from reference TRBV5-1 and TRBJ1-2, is KAGVTQTPRYLIKTRGQQVTLSCSPISGHRSVSWYQQTPGQGLQFLFEYFSETQRNKGNFPGRFSGRQFSNSRSEMNVSTLELGDSALYLCASSLEAGGYTFGSGTRLTVV.